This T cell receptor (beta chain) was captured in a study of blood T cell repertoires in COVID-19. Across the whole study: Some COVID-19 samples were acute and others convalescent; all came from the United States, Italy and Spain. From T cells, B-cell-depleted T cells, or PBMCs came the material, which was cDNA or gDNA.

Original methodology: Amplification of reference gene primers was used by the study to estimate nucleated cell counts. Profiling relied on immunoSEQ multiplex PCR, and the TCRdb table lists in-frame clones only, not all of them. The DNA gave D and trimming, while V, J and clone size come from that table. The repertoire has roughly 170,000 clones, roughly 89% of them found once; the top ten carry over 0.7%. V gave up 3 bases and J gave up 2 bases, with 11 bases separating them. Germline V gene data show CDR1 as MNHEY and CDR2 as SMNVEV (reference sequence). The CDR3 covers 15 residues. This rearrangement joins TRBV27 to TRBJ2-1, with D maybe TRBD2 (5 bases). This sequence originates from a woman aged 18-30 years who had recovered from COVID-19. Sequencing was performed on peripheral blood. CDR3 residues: CASSFRRATYNEQFF. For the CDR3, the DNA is TGTGCCAGCAGTTTTCGGCGGGCAACCTACAATGAGCAGTTCTTC.